The source of this TCR beta chain is a study of blood T cell repertoires in COVID-19. Study at large: Acute-phase and convalescent COVID-19 samples originated in the United States, Italy and Spain. Sample material is recorded as cDNA or gDNA derived from T cells, B-cell-depleted T cells, or PBMCs.

The germline V gene encodes CDR1 PRHDT and CDR2 FYEKMQ (reference sequence). V dropped 6 bases and J dropped 6; count of bases not matched to a gene: 4. The CDR3 contains 12 residues. How the authors handled the data: It was from reference gene primer amplification that nucleated cell counts were estimated. Assay used: immunoSEQ multiplex PCR; TCRdb lists only in-frame clones, some missing. D and trimming come from the DNA, and the V and J calls and clone size come from that table. This table has under 250,000 clones, roughly four fifths appearing once. J is TRBJ1-2 and V is TRBV13; 7 bases are a match to TRBD1. Sequencing input: peripheral blood. This sequence was found in a woman in her thirties or forties with acute or convalescent COVID-19. The DNA of the CDR3 is TGTGCCAGCAGTGCTACAGGGGATGGCTACACCTTC. This sequence encodes CASSATGDGYTF.